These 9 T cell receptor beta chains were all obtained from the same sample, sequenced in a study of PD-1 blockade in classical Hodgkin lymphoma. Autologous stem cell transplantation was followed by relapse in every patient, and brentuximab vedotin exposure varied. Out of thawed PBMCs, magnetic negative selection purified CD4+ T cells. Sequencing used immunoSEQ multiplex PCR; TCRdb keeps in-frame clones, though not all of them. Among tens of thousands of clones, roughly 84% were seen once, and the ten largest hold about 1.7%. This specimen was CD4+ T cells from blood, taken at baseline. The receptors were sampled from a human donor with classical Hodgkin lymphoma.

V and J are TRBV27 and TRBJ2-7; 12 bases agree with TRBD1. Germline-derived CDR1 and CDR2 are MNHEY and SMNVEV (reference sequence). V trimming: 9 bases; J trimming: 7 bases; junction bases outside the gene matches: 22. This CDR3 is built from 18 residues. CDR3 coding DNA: TGTGCCAGTAAACCGGGACAGGGGGCGCGGGGGAGTCGGGGTGAGCAGTACTTC. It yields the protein CASKPGQGARGSRGEQYF.

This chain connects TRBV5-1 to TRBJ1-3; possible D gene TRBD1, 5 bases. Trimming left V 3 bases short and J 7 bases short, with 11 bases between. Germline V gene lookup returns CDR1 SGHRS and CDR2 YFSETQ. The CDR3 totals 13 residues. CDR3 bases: TGCGCCAGCAGCTATGGGGGGGAGAACACCATATATTTT. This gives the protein CASSYGGENTIYF.

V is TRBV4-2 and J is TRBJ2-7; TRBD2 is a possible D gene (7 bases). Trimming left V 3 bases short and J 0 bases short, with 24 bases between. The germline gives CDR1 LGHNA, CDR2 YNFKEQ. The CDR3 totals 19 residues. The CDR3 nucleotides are TGTGCCAGCAGCCATCCCTCCTTACCGTCGGCGGGGGCCTCCTACGAGCAGTACTTC. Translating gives CASSHPSLPSAGASYEQYF.

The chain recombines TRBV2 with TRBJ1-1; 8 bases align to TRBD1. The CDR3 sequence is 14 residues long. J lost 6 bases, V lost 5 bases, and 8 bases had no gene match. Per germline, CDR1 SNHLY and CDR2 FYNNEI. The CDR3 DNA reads TGTGCCAGCAGTATTCAGGGGGCGATTGCTGAAGCTTTCTTT. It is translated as CASSIQGAIAEAFF. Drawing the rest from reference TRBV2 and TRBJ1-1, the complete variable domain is EPEVTQTPSHQVTQMGQEVILRCVPISNHLYFYWYRQILGQKVEFLVSFYNNEISEKSEIFDDQFSVERPDGSNFTLKIRSTKLEDSAMYFCASSIQGAIAEAFFGQGTRLTVV.

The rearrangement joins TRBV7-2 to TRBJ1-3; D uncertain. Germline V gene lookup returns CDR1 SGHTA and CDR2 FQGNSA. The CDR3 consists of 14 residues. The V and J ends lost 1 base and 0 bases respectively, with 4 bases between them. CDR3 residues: CASSLGVSGNTIYF. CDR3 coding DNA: TGTGCCAGCAGCTTAGGGGTCTCTGGAAACACCATATATTTT.

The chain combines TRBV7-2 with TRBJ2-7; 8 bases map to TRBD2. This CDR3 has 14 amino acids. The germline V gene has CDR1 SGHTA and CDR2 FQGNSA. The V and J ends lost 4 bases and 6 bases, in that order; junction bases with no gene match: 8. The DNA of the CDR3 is TGTGCCAGCAGCTCACAAGCGGGGGAAGGCGAGCAGTACTTC. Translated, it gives CASSSQAGEGEQYF.

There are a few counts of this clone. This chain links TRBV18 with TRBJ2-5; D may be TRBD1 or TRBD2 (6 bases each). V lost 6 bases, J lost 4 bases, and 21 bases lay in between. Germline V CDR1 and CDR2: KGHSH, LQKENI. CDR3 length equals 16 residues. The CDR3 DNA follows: TGTGCCAGCTCCTTCGGAGGGGGACTTGGGGGAGAGACCCAGTACTTC. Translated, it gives CASSFGGGLGGETQYF.

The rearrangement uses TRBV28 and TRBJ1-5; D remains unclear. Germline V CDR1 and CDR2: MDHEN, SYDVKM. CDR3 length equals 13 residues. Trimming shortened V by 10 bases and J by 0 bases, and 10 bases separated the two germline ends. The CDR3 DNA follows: TGTGCCACCAGAGGCAATAGCAATCAGCCCCAGCATTTT. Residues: CATRGNSNQPQHF.

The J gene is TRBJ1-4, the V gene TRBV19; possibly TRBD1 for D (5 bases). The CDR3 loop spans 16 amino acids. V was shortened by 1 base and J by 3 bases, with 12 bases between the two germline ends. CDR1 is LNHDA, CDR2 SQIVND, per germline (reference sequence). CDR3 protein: CASSIGEGRANEKLFF. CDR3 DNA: TGTGCCAGTAGTATAGGTGAGGGACGAGCTAATGAAAAACTGTTTTTT. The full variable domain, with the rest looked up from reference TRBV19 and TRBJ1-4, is DGGITQSPKYLFRKEGQNVTLSCEQNLNHDAMYWYRQDPGQGLRLIYYSQIVNDFQKGDIAEGYSVSREKKESFPLTVTSAQKNPTAFYLCASSIGEGRANEKLFFGSGTQLSVL.